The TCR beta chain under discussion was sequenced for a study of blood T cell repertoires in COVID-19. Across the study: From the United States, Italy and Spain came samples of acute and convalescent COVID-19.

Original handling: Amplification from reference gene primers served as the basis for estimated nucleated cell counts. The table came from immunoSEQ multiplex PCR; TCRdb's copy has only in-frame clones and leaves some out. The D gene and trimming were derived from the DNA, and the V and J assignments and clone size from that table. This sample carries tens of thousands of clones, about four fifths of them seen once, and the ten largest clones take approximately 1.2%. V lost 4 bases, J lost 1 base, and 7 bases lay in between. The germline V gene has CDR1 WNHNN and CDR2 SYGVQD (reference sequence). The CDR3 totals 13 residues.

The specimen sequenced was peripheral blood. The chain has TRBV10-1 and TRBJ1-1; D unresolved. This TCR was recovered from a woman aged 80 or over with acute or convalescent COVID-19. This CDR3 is CASSASGNTEAFF. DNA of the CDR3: TGCGCCAGCAGTGCTTCAGGGAACACTGAAGCTTTCTTT.